This TCR beta chain was sequenced during a study of blood T cell repertoires in COVID-19. The study counted Cohort 3 donors as recovered given two negative PCRs, clearance, or symptom resolution. Sequencing used immunoSEQ multiplex PCR; TCRdb keeps in-frame clones, though not all of them. The table lists over 250,000 clones, around 89% of them singletons. Looked up from germline, CDR1 is SGHVS and CDR2 is FQNEAQ. J lost 2 bases, V lost 6 bases, and 13 bases had no gene match. There are 17 residues in the CDR3. The rearrangement joins TRBV7-8 to TRBJ2-3; 8 nucleotides align to TRBD1. The sequence was collected from a woman between 18 and 30 years old who had recovered from COVID-19. The sequenced sample consisted of PBMCs or T cells enriched from blood (not recorded which). The CDR3 spells CASSSPGQVLFTDTQYF. The CDR3 DNA sequence: TGTGCCAGCAGTTCACCGGGACAGGTTCTATTCACAGATACGCAGTATTTT.